This T cell receptor beta chain was sequenced during a study of identical twins. Study outcomes and limitations: Out-of-frame beta chain sequences displayed weaker excess sharing between twins. Models came in too low on out-of-frame TCR alpha sharing in monozygotic twins. Its conclusions, products of cross-sectional statistical analysis, did not come from following the same donors.

V lost 4 bases, J lost 3 bases, and 14 bases stayed unmatched. The CDR3 length is 17 residues. Germline V gives CDR1 DFQATT, CDR2 SNEGSKA (reference sequence). Regarding this clonotype: No antigen is known for it.

TCRdb reprocessed the 5' RACE reads with MiXCR, giving one entry per CDR3 protein. The table lists 280,000 or so distinct CDR3 sequences, 6.5% to 9.5% of them singletons. This sample also belongs to another study, concerning yellow fever vaccine responses in identical twins. That paper adds: As reported, the vaccine T cell response of twins seemed partly convergent and partly personalized.

The TCR comes from a woman between 18 and 30 years old in good health. V usage is TRBV20-1 and J usage is TRBJ2-1, with 8 nucleotides matching TRBD2. Material: memory (CD45RO+) T cells sorted from blood. CDR3 nucleotide sequence: TGCAGTGCTATCAATTCCGGGACTAGGTTTCTCTACAATGAGCAGTTCTTC. This encodes CSAINSGTRFLYNEQFF.